This T cell receptor (beta chain) was sequenced in a study of spatial heterogeneity in lung cancer (dated by TCRdb to 2018 to 2020). Background for the entire study: More beta-chain than alpha-chain transcripts were consistently detected, likely reflecting higher beta-chain transcript abundance. In tumor regions, TCR transcript counts showed a strong correlation with a T cell transcriptional module score derived from matched bulk RNA-seq. In the raw uncorrected reads, each unique combination of TCR and UMI appeared more than ten times on average. TCR alpha and beta repertoires were quantitatively compared across multiple tumor regions, matched nontumor lung and blood in non-small cell lung cancer. Nonsynonymous mutation counts, determined by whole-exome sequencing of tumor tissue, were related to features of the TCR repertoire. Both alpha and beta chains were TCR-sequenced in 210 or so tumor regions, 64 matched nontumor lung samples and roughly 54 PBMC samples obtained at surgery. General conclusions and limits of the study: Confirming at a functional level the hypothesis that regional TCRs recognize regional mutations was considered to require additional single-cell paired TCR alpha and beta sequencing. The tumor nonsynonymous mutation count correlated with the number of expanded intratumoral alpha and beta TCRs. TCR-seq coverage of tumor T cells was estimated at only approximately 7% for alpha chains and roughly 13% for beta chains. The count of ubiquitous expanded TCRs correlated with the count of ubiquitous nonsynonymous mutations, and the count of regional expanded TCRs correlated with the count of regional nonsynonymous mutations.

Libraries came from 5' RACE. The instrument was a NextSeq 500. To allow correction of PCR and sequencing errors, the TCR library protocol tagged every TCR cDNA molecule with a unique molecular identifier. In the original analysis: Decombinator tools were used for TCR identification, UMI-based error correction and CDR3 extraction. TCRs above a frequency of 2 per 1,000, corresponding to the top 1% of the tumor frequency distribution, were defined as expanded. Expanded tumor TCRs statistically deemed absent (corrected P<0.05) from at least one tumor region were classed as regional, and all other expanded tumor TCRs were classed as ubiquitous. Renyi diversity was computed with the R vegan package after each repertoire had been subsampled 100 times to 5,000 TCRs. CDR3 similarity networks were built from amino acid triplet string-kernel similarity, connecting CDR3s with pairwise similarity above 0.82. In-frame beta chains were kept once TCRdb had trimmed the public reads at Q25 with fastp and called clones with MiXCR. For every CDR3 protein sequence, its rows merge into one entry that carries the most common genes and DNA. TCRdb's processing, not the authors' own work, is the source of the V and J calls. The sample profile shows about 10,000 distinct CDR3 sequences; about 8% of them were found once. The top ten hold 15% to 20% of the sample.

What the time point label conveys for this sample: sample taken at primary tumor resection. The donors were about 71 patients from the lung TRACERx cohort who had early-stage, untreated non-small cell lung cancer. Without any cell sorting, TCR sequencing was performed on whole RNA extracted either from tumor and nontumor lung tissue or from cryopreserved PBMC samples. Patients were selected for TCR sequencing only if sufficient RNA was available from at least two tumor regions. Before being selected, tumor and adjacent nontumor lung specimens were reviewed by a lung pathologist. As encoded in the germline V gene, CDR1 is KGHDR while CDR2 is SFDVKD. The cysteine opens and the phenylalanine closes a CDR3 of 12 amino acids. Only the CDR3 region is kept as DNA, spanning 36 bases read in frame from base 1. At the junction V is shortened by 5 bases and J by 7 bases, with 7 bases in between. This clonotype was detected ten times or more. The specificity of this receptor is unknown. It has no much larger one-base neighbor in the sample; base qualities were not kept.

The material sequenced was lung tumor tissue, taken at surgery. Recombination linked TRBV24-1 to TRBJ2-2, with a weak D call of TRBD2 (5 bases match). The origin of this receptor is a male donor with early-stage non-small cell lung cancer. The DNA sequence is given as TGTGCCACCAGTGCCGGGGTCGGGGAGCTGTTTTTT. This is translated as CATSAGVGELFF.